These 19 T cell receptor beta chains were all obtained from the same sample, sequenced in a study of shared clonotypes between healthy human individuals. Generated by immunoSEQ multiplex PCR, the TCRdb table keeps only in-frame clones and is missing some. The sample has 470,000 or so clones, almost 80% seen once. The specimen was PBMCs. These receptors all come from a woman between 35 and 50 years old in good health. Some clones in this sample may be carry-over from other donors' samples.

The chain uses TRBV28 and TRBJ2-5, with 9 bases that match TRBD1. TRBJ2-7 explains the end of the DNA better; the J call may be wrong. The length of the CDR3 is 14 residues. The germline V gene has CDR1 MDHEN and CDR2 SYDVKM. CDR3 sequence reads: CASQTGGASYEQYF. The DNA for the CDR3 is TGTGCCAGCCAAACAGGGGGCGCGTCCTACGAGCAGTACTTC.

The J gene is TRBJ1-2, the V gene TRBV5-4, with D tentatively TRBD1 (6 bases). This CDR3 has 13 amino acids. The V end was cut by 2 bases, the J end by 4 bases, with 9 bases between. Germline V CDR1 and CDR2: SGHNT, YYREEE (reference sequence). CDR3 coding DNA: TGTGCCAGCAGCTTACAGGGAGTCTATGGCTACACCTTC. It specifies CASSLQGVYGYTF.

This clone turned up a few times. The chain joins TRBV28 to TRBJ2-2; 11 positions match TRBD2. This CDR3 region has 14 residues. In germline, CDR1 is MDHEN, CDR2 SYDVKM. J was trimmed by 3 bases and V by 7 bases; bases with no gene match: 1. The CDR3 spells CASKGLADTGELFF. The CDR3 DNA is TGTGCCAGCAAGGGACTAGCGGACACCGGGGAGCTGTTTTTT.

The chain combines TRBV14 with TRBJ2-3; D gene ambiguous. This CDR3 has 15 amino acids. CDR1 and CDR2 from the germline V gene are SGHDN and FVKESK. Trimming left V 5 bases short and J 0 bases short, with 12 bases between. Here the CDR3 reads CASSYVITSTDTQYF. In DNA, the CDR3 is TGTGCCAGCAGCTACGTCATAACTAGCACAGATACGCAGTATTTT.

The sample holds one count of this clone. This rearrangement joins TRBV28 to TRBJ1-5; 12 bases are a match to TRBD1. Unmatched junction bases numbered 7, after V lost 5 bases and J lost 5 bases. This CDR3 spans 16 amino acids. The germline V gene encodes CDR1 MDHEN and CDR2 SYDVKM. CDR3: CASSIPRDRGHQPQHF. In DNA, the CDR3 is TGTGCCAGCAGTATACCCCGGGACAGGGGGCATCAGCCCCAGCATTTT.

This chain joins TRBV14 and TRBJ2-1; D possibly corresponds to TRBD1 (5 bases). Trimming left V 5 bases short and J 3 bases short, with 5 bases between. Germline lookup yields CDR1 SGHDN and CDR2 FVKESK. This CDR3 region has 12 residues. The CDR3 sequence: CASSTGYNEQFF. CDR3 DNA sequence: TGTGCCAGCAGCACAGGCTACAATGAGCAGTTCTTC.

This chain links TRBV6-5 with TRBJ1-1, with 8 bases aligning to TRBD1. The germline V gene has CDR1 MNHEY and CDR2 SVGAGI. V was pared by 6 bases and J by 6 bases, with 6 bases of the junction left unmatched. The CDR3 is 13 residues long. The CDR3 protein is CASSTTGVAEAFF. The CDR3 nucleotides read TGTGCCAGCAGCACGACAGGGGTCGCTGAAGCTTTCTTT.

This clone has a handful of counts. The V call is TRBV10-3, the J call TRBJ2-2, with 8 bases matching TRBD1. Trimming at V came to 0 bases and at J to 6 bases, leaving 3 bases not matched to a gene. The CDR3 is 15 amino acids. CDR1 is ENHRY, CDR2 SYGVKD, per germline. The CDR3 DNA follows: TGTGCCATCAGTGAGTCTTCAGGGGGCTCCGGGGAGCTGTTTTTT. It codes for CAISESSGGSGELFF.

Worth noting for this clone: Relative to the germline gene, one junction end is altered; a read error may explain this. The chain joins TRBV18 to TRBJ2-1; TRBD1 is a possible D gene (6 bases). CDR1 and CDR2 (germline): KGHSH, LQKENI. The CDR3 consists of 15 residues. CDR3 in amino acids: CASSPQGYKKNEQFF. The CDR3 coding sequence is TGTGCCAGCTCGCCACAGGGTTATAAGAAAAATGAGCAGTTCTTC.

The V gene is TRBV5-6, the J gene TRBJ2-5; a weak D match, TRBD2 (6 bases). There are 15 residues in the CDR3. V lost 0 bases and J lost 4, with 13 bases in between. Germline V gene data show CDR1 as SGHDT and CDR2 as YYEEEE. The CDR3 DNA reads TGTGCCAGCAGCTTGGATGCAGGGAGGCGAGAGACCCAGTACTTC. This translates into CASSLDAGRRETQYF.

This clone has only a few counts. The V gene is TRBV4-3, the J gene TRBJ1-1, with TRBD1 matching 7 bases. With 3 bases clipped from V and 6 bases from J, the junction kept 4 bases outside the gene matches. The CDR3 consists of 13 residues. The V gene's germline CDR1 is LGHNA and CDR2 YSLEER. Here the CDR3 DNA reads TGCGCCAGCAGCCAGACAGGGTCCCCTGAAGCTTTCTTT. Translating gives CASSQTGSPEAFF.

This clone has only one observation. V gene TRBV4-1 combines with J gene TRBJ1-3; 8 bases agree with TRBD1. The germline gives CDR1 MGHRA, CDR2 YSYEKL. CDR3 length equals 15 residues. V lost 4 bases to trimming and J lost 2 bases; unmatched junction nucleotides: 4. The CDR3 DNA follows: TGCGCCAGCAGCCGTCAGGGGGCGACTGGAAACACCATATATTTT. The encoded protein is CASSRQGATGNTIYF.

V gene TRBV5-1 combines with J gene TRBJ1-2; D is unresolved. The CDR3 contains 12 residues. V was trimmed by 2 bases and J by 13 bases, leaving 15 bases between them. Per the germline V gene, CDR1 is SGHRS and CDR2 is YFSETQ. CDR3 residues: CASSFEGFAGTF. The CDR3 nucleotides read TGCGCCAGCAGCTTTGAAGGGTTCGCCGGCACCTTC.

This chain uses TRBV5-5 with TRBJ2-6, with 9 bases identical to TRBD2. The J segment lost 0 bases and the V segment lost 4 bases, leaving 11 bases of the junction unmatched. Germline values: CDR1 SGHKS, CDR2 YYEKEE (reference sequence). The CDR3 length is 19 residues. CDR3 in amino acids: CASSPYIAGVSSGANVLTF. The CDR3 DNA reads TGTGCCAGCAGCCCTTACATAGCGGGAGTTAGCTCTGGGGCCAACGTCCTGACTTTC.

The chain links TRBV5-1 to TRBJ2-2; D is perhaps TRBD1 (6 bases). Germline V CDR1 and CDR2: SGHRS, YFSETQ. V lost 3 bases and J lost 1, with 16 bases in between. The CDR3 covers 17 residues. CDR3: CASSSGTDSWNTGELFF. The DNA for the CDR3 is TGCGCCAGCAGCTCTGGGACGGACAGCTGGAACACCGGGGAGCTGTTTTTT.

Concerning this clone itself: This likely stems from a read error, as it lies one base from a far larger clone. This sample also contains other DNA sequences that code for the same CDR3. V usage is TRBV4-3 and J usage is TRBJ2-2; maybe TRBD2 (6 bases). CDR3 length: 18 amino acids. Per the germline V gene, CDR1 is LGHNA and CDR2 is YSLEER. CDR3 sequence: CASSRRLFSREGTGELFF. The CDR3 nucleotides are TGCGCCAGCAGCCGACGTCTTTTTTCGCGGGAAGGAACCGGTGAGCTGTTTTTT.

The chain joins TRBV19 to TRBJ2-5; no reliable D call. Germline assignment: CDR1 LNHDA and CDR2 SQIVND (reference sequence). This CDR3 has 11 residues. Trimming left V 6 bases short and J 0 bases short, with 2 bases between. Here the CDR3 DNA reads TGTGCCAGTAGCGACCAAGAGACCCAGTACTTC. Its protein product is CASSDQETQYF.

This clone was counted only a few times. CDR3 amino acids: CASSSLFRERHNEQFF. The DNA of the CDR3 is TGTGCCAGCAGCTCCCTTTTTCGGGAGAGGCACAATGAGCAGTTCTTC. The chain has TRBV13 and TRBJ2-1; TRBD2 is a possible D gene (6 bases). This CDR3 spans 16 amino acids. V was trimmed by 4 bases and J by 5 bases, leaving 18 bases between them. Germline V CDR1 and CDR2: PRHDT, FYEKMQ (reference sequence).

V is TRBV7-3 and J is TRBJ2-3, with D unclear. The V gene lost 0 bases and the J gene lost 7 bases, with 8 bases spanning the gap. The CDR3 extends over 13 amino acids. Looked up from germline, CDR1 is SGHTA and CDR2 is FQGTGA. The CDR3 sequence: CASSLTSLNTQYF. CDR3 nucleotide sequence: TGTGCCAGCAGCTTAACCTCGTTAAATACGCAGTATTTT.